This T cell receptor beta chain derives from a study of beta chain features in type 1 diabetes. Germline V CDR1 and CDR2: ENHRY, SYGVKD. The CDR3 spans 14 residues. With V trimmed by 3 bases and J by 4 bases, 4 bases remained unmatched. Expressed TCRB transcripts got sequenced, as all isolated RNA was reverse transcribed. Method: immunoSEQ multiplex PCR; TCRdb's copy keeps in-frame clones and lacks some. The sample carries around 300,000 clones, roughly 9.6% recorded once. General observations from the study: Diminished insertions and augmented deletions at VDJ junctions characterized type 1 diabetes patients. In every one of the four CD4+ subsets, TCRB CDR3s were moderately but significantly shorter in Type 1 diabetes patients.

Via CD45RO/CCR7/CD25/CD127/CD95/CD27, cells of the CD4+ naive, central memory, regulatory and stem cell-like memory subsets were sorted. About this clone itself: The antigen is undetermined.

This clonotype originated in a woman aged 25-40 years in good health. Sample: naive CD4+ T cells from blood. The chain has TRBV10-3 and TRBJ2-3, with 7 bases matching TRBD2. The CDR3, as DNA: TGTGCCATCAGTGAAGGACTAGGGGCAGATACGCAGTATTTT. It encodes CAISEGLGADTQYF.